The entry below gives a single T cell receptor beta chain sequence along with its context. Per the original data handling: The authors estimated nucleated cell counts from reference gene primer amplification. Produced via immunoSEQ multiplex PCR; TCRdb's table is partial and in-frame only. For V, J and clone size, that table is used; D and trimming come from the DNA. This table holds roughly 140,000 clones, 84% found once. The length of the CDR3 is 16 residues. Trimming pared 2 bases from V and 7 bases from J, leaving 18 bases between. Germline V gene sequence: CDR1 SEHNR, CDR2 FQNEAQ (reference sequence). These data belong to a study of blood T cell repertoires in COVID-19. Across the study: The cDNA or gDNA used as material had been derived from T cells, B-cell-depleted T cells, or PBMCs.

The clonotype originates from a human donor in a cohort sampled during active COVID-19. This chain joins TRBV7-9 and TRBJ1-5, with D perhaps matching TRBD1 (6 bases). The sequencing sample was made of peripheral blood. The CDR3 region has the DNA TGTGCCAGCAGCTTACGGGAGGGGGGAACGCACCAGCCCCAGCATTTT. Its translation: CASSLREGGTHQPQHF.